One and the same sample provided the 27 T cell receptor beta chains below, sequenced in a study of T-cell reconstitution after alpha-beta-depleted transplantation in children. During its preparation, the TCRbeta library received unique molecular identifiers. TCRdb re-analysed the PCR reads in MiXCR, keeping a single row per CDR3 protein. The data contain approximately 220,000 distinct CDR3 sequences, approximately 15% of them singletons. The specimen comprised PBMCs, mostly from graft donor cells, sampled 360 days after TCRalphabeta/CD19-depleted stem cell transplant. The receptors originated from a male patient between 2 and 10 years old who had a stem cell transplant for acute lymphoblastic leukemia, so the T cells may come from the graft donor.

V and J are TRBV12-3 or TRBV12-4 and TRBJ2-5, with D tentatively TRBD2 (5 bases). The V and J ends lost 6 bases and 5 bases respectively, with 13 bases between them. This CDR3 spans 13 amino acids. CDR3 nucleotide sequence: TGTGCCAGCAGGCCTCCGGACTCGGAGACCCAGTACTTC. The encoded protein is CASRPPDSETQYF.

This chain uses TRBV11-2 with TRBJ2-3; 9 bases fit TRBD2. Per germline, CDR1 SGHAT and CDR2 FQNNGV. The CDR3 spans 17 residues. With 0 bases clipped from V and 2 bases from J, the junction kept 6 bases outside the gene matches. The CDR3 sequence: CASSLDYRGGATDTQYF. The CDR3 DNA reads TGTGCCAGCAGCTTAGATTATCGCGGGGGGGCCACAGATACGCAGTATTTT.

This clonotype was counted only a few times. The CDR3 region has the DNA TGCAGCGTTAGAGGCGGGACAGGCCTGTTCGAAGAAGCTTTCTTT. It is translated as CSVRGGTGLFEEAFF. The chain employs TRBV29-1 and TRBJ1-1; 8 bases are a match to TRBD1. Trimming at V came to 5 bases and at J to 8 bases, leaving 16 bases not matched to a gene. The CDR3 is made up of 15 amino acids. The germline gives CDR1 SQVTM, CDR2 ANQGSEA.

In this sample, this clonotype turned up a few times. J is TRBJ2-7 and V is TRBV5-5, with D possibly TRBD2 on 6 matching bases. CDR3 length: 13 residues. Trimming removed 7 bases at V and 1 base at J, with 12 bases between. Germline CDR1 and CDR2: SGHKS and YYEKEE (reference sequence). This CDR3 is CASGGVGSYEQYF. Written as DNA, the CDR3 is TGTGCCAGCGGCGGGGTTGGATCCTACGAGCAGTACTTC.

The V gene is TRBV5-1, the J gene TRBJ1-1; maybe TRBD1 (6 bases). The germline V and J ends were trimmed by 5 bases and 6 bases, with 23 bases remaining between them. CDR3 length: 16 residues. Germline CDR1 is SGHRS and CDR2 is YFSETQ. CDR3 DNA sequence: TGCGCCAGCAGACAGGGCGGACGTCCCCTGGGCGCTGAAGCTTTCTTT. Its protein is CASRQGGRPLGAEAFF.

The rearrangement links TRBV7-6 to TRBJ2-2, with 9 positions matching TRBD2. The V segment lost 8 bases and the J segment 0 bases; nucleotides outside the gene matches: 7. CDR3 length: 16 amino acids. From germline, CDR1 is SGHVS and CDR2 FNYEAQ. The CDR3 sequence: CASRFTSGSNTGELFF. DNA of the CDR3: TGTGCCAGCCGATTTACTAGCGGGTCGAACACCGGGGAGCTGTTTTTT.

This clonotype was picked up a small number of times. The chain combines TRBV27 with TRBJ2-5, with D possibly matching TRBD2 (5 bases). Deletions cut 6 bases from V and 5 bases from J, with 10 bases between. CDR3 length: 12 residues. From germline, CDR1 is MNHEY and CDR2 SMNVEV (reference sequence). CDR3: CASSRRGETQYF. CDR3 bases: TGTGCCAGCAGCCGCCGAGGGGAGACCCAGTACTTC.

The genes are TRBV11-3 and TRBJ2-7; D unresolved. Germline values: CDR1 SGHNT, CDR2 YENEEA. This CDR3 comprises 14 residues. Trimming left V 0 bases short and J 0 bases short, with 6 bases between. CDR3 nucleotides: TGTGCCAGCAGCTTAGAGGCAGACTCCTACGAGCAGTACTTC. Translating gives CASSLEADSYEQYF. Full variable domain (outside the CDR3, taken from reference TRBV11-3 and TRBJ2-7): EAGVVQSPRYKIIEKKQPVAFWCNPISGHNTLYWYLQNLGQGPELLIRYENEEAVDDSQLPKDRFSAERLKGVDSTLKIQPAELGDSAVYLCASSLEADSYEQYFGPGTRLTVT.

The CDR3 here is CASRAAGQYNSPLHF. The CDR3 coding sequence is TGTGCCAGCAGGGCGGCAGGTCAATATAATTCACCCCTCCACTTT. The gene calls are TRBV6-2 or TRBV6-3 and TRBJ1-6; no firm D call. The CDR3 is 15 residues long. V lost 6 bases, J lost 4 bases, and 13 bases lay in between. The germline CDR1 and CDR2 sequences are MNHEY and SVGEGT.

Many counts were recorded for this clonotype. The V and J genes are TRBV24-1 and TRBJ2-2; 9 bases are shared with TRBD1. The CDR3 totals 18 residues. The ends lost 2 bases at V and 8 bases at J; junction bases unmatched: 14. Germline loops: CDR1 KGHDR, CDR2 SFDVKD. CDR3: CATSDSTNGQGIMGELFF. The CDR3 region has the DNA TGTGCCACCAGTGATTCAACGAACGGACAGGGGATAATGGGGGAGCTGTTTTTT.

This clonotype was seen a handful of times. The V gene is TRBV5-1, the J gene TRBJ2-1, with unresolved D. CDR1 and CDR2 from the germline V gene are SGHRS and YFSETQ. There are 13 residues in the CDR3. V was shortened by 0 bases and J by 7 bases, with 8 bases between the two germline ends. The CDR3 reads CASSLALGNEQFF. CDR3 bases: TGCGCCAGCAGCTTGGCGTTGGGGAATGAGCAGTTCTTC. Filled out from reference TRBV5-1 and TRBJ2-1, the complete variable domain reads KAGVTQTPRYLIKTRGQQVTLSCSPISGHRSVSWYQQTPGQGLQFLFEYFSETQRNKGNFPGRFSGRQFSNSRSEMNVSTLELGDSALYLCASSLALGNEQFFGPGTRLTVL.

This clonotype was observed a few times. The CDR3 protein is CASSPPADYNEQFF. DNA for the CDR3: TGTGCCAGCTCACCACCGGCCGACTACAATGAGCAGTTCTTC. This chain links TRBV18 with TRBJ2-1, with D uncertain. Germline V CDR1 and CDR2: KGHSH, LQKENI. The CDR3 is 14 residues long. Trimming left V 0 bases short and J 3 bases short, with 6 bases between.

This clonotype was picked up many times. This sequence joins TRBV12-3 or TRBV12-4 and TRBJ1-1; D may be TRBD1 (5 bases). Trimming left V 3 bases short and J 7 bases short, with 12 bases between. This CDR3 contains 13 residues. The CDR3 DNA follows: TGTGCCAGCAGTTTCGTGGGGGAGCGTGAAGCTTTCTTT. Its translation: CASSFVGEREAFF.

J is TRBJ2-5 and V is TRBV15; 12 nucleotides match TRBD2. J lost 1 base, V lost 5 bases, and 5 bases had no gene match. The CDR3 extends over 16 amino acids. The germline gives CDR1 LNHNV, CDR2 YYDKDF (reference sequence). The CDR3 DNA sequence: TGTGCCACCAGCTTAGGGACTAGCGGGCGCCAAGAGACCCAGTACTTC. Protein product: CATSLGTSGRQETQYF.

This clonotype was picked up a small number of times. The rearrangement joins TRBV6-1 to TRBJ1-1; D gene uncertain. Trimming took off 6 bases at V and 0 bases at J, with 11 bases between the two ends. The CDR3 is 14 amino acids. CDR1 is MNHNS and CDR2 is SASEGT in the germline V gene. This CDR3 is CASRVRQMNTEAFF. Written as DNA, the CDR3 is TGTGCCAGCAGGGTCAGGCAGATGAACACTGAAGCTTTCTTT.

This clonotype was counted only a few times. This chain joins TRBV12-3 or TRBV12-4 and TRBJ2-7, with TRBD1 as a possible D gene (6 bases). CDR3 length: 15 amino acids. The V end lost 7 bases, the J end lost 5 bases, and 21 bases lay between the germline ends. The CDR3 loop reads CASTPQGPLSHEQYF. CDR3 sequence (DNA): TGTGCCAGCACCCCACAGGGACCCCTAAGCCACGAGCAGTACTTC.

Only a few counts were recorded for this clonotype. This rearrangement joins TRBV12-3 or TRBV12-4 to TRBJ2-2; 8 bases are a match to TRBD1. Germline trimming cut 5 bases from V and 3 bases from J; bases unmatched to any gene: 5. This CDR3 spans 15 amino acids. CDR3 coding DNA: TGTGCCAGCAGTAACAGGGGGTCGGACACCGGGGAGCTGTTTTTT. Protein product: CASSNRGSDTGELFF.

V usage is TRBV11-2 and J usage is TRBJ2-2; D is undetermined. Trimming shortened V by 0 bases and J by 8 bases, and 7 bases separated the two germline ends. The CDR3 length is 13 residues. Per germline, CDR1 SGHAT and CDR2 FQNNGV. The DNA for the CDR3 is TGTGCCAGCAGCTTAGAGGGCCGGGGGGAGCTGTTTTTT. It specifies CASSLEGRGELFF.

Note on this clonotype: One end of the junction does not line up with germline, which may come from a read error. The chain couples TRBV7-2 to TRBJ2-3; no firm D call. Germline CDR1 and CDR2: SGHTA and FQGNSA. The CDR3 extends over 13 amino acids. The CDR3 DNA follows: TGTGCCAGCAGCGTAGCTCTGGGGGATACGCAGTATTTT. Its translation is CASSVALGDTQYF.

The chain is built from TRBV28 and TRBJ1-4; tentatively, D is TRBD1 (6 bases). This CDR3 contains 17 residues. Germline V CDR1 and CDR2: MDHEN, SYDVKM. V lost 4 bases and J 4 bases, leaving 19 bases between the germline ends. The CDR3 DNA reads TGTGCCAGCAGTTCCCGCGACAGGCTACGCCGTAATGAAAAACTGTTTTTT. It specifies CASSSRDRLRRNEKLFF.

The J gene is TRBJ2-1, the V gene TRBV5-1, with D perhaps assigned TRBD1 or TRBD2 (5 bases each). V dropped 4 bases and J dropped 8 bases, with 22 bases sitting between them. The CDR3 is 16 residues long. Germline V lookup: CDR1 SGHRS, CDR2 YFSETQ. The CDR3: CASSLDGTGPRHEQFF. The CDR3 DNA reads as TGCGCCAGCAGCCTGGACGGGACGGGACCACGGCATGAGCAGTTCTTC.

V is TRBV5-1 and J is TRBJ2-1; tentatively, D is TRBD2 (7 bases). CDR1 SGHRS and CDR2 YFSETQ come from the germline V gene. V was pared by 1 base and J by 8 bases, with 22 bases between. This CDR3 region has 17 residues. The DNA for the CDR3 is TGCGCCAGCAGCTTGACGGGAGGTGGGGGGCCAACCCATGAGCAGTTCTTC. Its protein is CASSLTGGGGPTHEQFF.

This clonotype was observed a few times. The rearrangement uses TRBV29-1 and TRBJ1-1; D unresolved. Germline CDR1 and CDR2: SQVTM and ANQGSEA. The CDR3 is 13 residues long. V shed 4 bases and J shed 0 bases, with 9 bases lying between them. The CDR3 here is CSVVGRMNTEAFF. CDR3 bases: TGCAGCGTTGTGGGCAGAATGAACACTGAAGCTTTCTTT.

The chain joins TRBV12-3 or TRBV12-4 to TRBJ1-1, with 7 bases that match TRBD1. The CDR3 is made up of 18 amino acids. V dropped 5 bases and J dropped 1; count of bases not matched to a gene: 16. CDR3 sequence (DNA): TGTGCCAGCAGTACCACCCGGGACAGAAGCCAAAAGAACACTGAAGCTTTCTTT. This sequence encodes CASSTTRDRSQKNTEAFF.

In its sample, this clonotype was seen a few times. This rearrangement joins TRBV21-1 to TRBJ1-1; TRBD1, the D gene given by the table, was not confirmed from the DNA. TRBV21-1 is noted as a pseudogene. This CDR3 contains 16 residues. The CDR3 bases are TGTGCCAGCAGCAAAGATCTTGGGCAGGGGAACACTGAAGCTTTCTTT. Residues: CASSKDLGQGNTEAFF.

The chain links TRBV24-1 to TRBJ2-4; 7 positions agree with TRBD1. Per germline, CDR1 KGHDR and CDR2 SFDVKD. CDR3 length: 16 amino acids. The ends lost 5 bases at V and 8 bases at J; junction bases unmatched: 14. This CDR3 is CATSALPPTGRDIQYF. CDR3 DNA sequence: TGTGCCACCAGTGCCCTACCCCCGACAGGGAGAGACATTCAGTACTTC.

The chain has TRBV2 and TRBJ1-5; D gene uncertain. Germline assignment: CDR1 SNHLY and CDR2 FYNNEI. The CDR3 is 14 residues long. V was clipped by 6 bases and J by 1 base, with 10 bases between them. This chain's CDR3 is CASRAGQSNQPQHF. The CDR3 nucleotides read TGTGCCAGCAGAGCCGGCCAGAGCAATCAGCCCCAGCATTTT. Using reference TRBV2 and TRBJ1-5 for the parts outside the CDR3, the full variable domain is EPEVTQTPSHQVTQMGQEVILRCVPISNHLYFYWYRQILGQKVEFLVSFYNNEISEKSEIFDDQFSVERPDGSNFTLKIRSTKLEDSAMYFCASRAGQSNQPQHFGDGTRLSIL.